This TCR beta chain was obtained from a study of blood T cell repertoires in COVID-19. Germline V CDR1 and CDR2: SGDLS, YYNGEE. V dropped 5 bases and J dropped 4; count of bases not matched to a gene: 10. The CDR3 loop spans 17 amino acids. The table came from immunoSEQ multiplex PCR; TCRdb's copy has only in-frame clones and leaves some out. The sample holds about 430,000 clones; roughly 84% are singletons and the top ten take approximately 1.3%. This chain connects TRBV9 to TRBJ2-2; 11 bases match TRBD2. This sequence was found in a woman under 30 who had been exposed to COVID-19. Sequenced material: PBMCs or T cells enriched from blood (not recorded which). CDR3: CASRATSGASGTGELFF. Written as DNA, the CDR3 is TGTGCCAGCAGGGCGACTAGCGGGGCTTCGGGCACCGGGGAGCTGTTTTTT.